The sequence of this TCR beta chain was determined in a study of control samples from healthy donors and cancer patients (dated by TCRdb to the early 2020s). Libraries were prepared through the immunoSEQ multiplex PCR assay. Here the immuneACCESS table is served through TCRdb, limited to in-frame sequences with V and J called. Missing clones are a known gap in these copies; in checked studies unresolved V genes cover under half, and the rest lacks a known reason. This sample gives about 200,000 clones in total; roughly nine tenths of them show up just once. The ten largest clones capture around 1.9% of the sample. With respect to this clone: The antigen it binds to is not known. Base qualities are not provided; no much larger clone lies one nucleotide away.

The CDR3 spans 17 residues, from the cysteine through the phenylalanine. Solely the CDR3 DNA is kept, with 51 bases framed from the first base. From a lookup of the germline V gene, CDR1 and CDR2 are KGHSH and LQKENI. Compared with germline, V lacks 3 bases and J lacks 2 bases; bases without a gene match: 9. Source material: blood. The TCR comes from a man younger than 40 in good health. The sequence links TRBV18 to TRBJ2-3, with TRBD2 identical over 9 junction bases. The CDR3 protein sequence reads: CASSPLAGRQNTDTQYF. The sequenced DNA is TGTGCCAGCTCACCCCTAGCGGGGCGCCAAAACACAGATACGCAGTATTTT.